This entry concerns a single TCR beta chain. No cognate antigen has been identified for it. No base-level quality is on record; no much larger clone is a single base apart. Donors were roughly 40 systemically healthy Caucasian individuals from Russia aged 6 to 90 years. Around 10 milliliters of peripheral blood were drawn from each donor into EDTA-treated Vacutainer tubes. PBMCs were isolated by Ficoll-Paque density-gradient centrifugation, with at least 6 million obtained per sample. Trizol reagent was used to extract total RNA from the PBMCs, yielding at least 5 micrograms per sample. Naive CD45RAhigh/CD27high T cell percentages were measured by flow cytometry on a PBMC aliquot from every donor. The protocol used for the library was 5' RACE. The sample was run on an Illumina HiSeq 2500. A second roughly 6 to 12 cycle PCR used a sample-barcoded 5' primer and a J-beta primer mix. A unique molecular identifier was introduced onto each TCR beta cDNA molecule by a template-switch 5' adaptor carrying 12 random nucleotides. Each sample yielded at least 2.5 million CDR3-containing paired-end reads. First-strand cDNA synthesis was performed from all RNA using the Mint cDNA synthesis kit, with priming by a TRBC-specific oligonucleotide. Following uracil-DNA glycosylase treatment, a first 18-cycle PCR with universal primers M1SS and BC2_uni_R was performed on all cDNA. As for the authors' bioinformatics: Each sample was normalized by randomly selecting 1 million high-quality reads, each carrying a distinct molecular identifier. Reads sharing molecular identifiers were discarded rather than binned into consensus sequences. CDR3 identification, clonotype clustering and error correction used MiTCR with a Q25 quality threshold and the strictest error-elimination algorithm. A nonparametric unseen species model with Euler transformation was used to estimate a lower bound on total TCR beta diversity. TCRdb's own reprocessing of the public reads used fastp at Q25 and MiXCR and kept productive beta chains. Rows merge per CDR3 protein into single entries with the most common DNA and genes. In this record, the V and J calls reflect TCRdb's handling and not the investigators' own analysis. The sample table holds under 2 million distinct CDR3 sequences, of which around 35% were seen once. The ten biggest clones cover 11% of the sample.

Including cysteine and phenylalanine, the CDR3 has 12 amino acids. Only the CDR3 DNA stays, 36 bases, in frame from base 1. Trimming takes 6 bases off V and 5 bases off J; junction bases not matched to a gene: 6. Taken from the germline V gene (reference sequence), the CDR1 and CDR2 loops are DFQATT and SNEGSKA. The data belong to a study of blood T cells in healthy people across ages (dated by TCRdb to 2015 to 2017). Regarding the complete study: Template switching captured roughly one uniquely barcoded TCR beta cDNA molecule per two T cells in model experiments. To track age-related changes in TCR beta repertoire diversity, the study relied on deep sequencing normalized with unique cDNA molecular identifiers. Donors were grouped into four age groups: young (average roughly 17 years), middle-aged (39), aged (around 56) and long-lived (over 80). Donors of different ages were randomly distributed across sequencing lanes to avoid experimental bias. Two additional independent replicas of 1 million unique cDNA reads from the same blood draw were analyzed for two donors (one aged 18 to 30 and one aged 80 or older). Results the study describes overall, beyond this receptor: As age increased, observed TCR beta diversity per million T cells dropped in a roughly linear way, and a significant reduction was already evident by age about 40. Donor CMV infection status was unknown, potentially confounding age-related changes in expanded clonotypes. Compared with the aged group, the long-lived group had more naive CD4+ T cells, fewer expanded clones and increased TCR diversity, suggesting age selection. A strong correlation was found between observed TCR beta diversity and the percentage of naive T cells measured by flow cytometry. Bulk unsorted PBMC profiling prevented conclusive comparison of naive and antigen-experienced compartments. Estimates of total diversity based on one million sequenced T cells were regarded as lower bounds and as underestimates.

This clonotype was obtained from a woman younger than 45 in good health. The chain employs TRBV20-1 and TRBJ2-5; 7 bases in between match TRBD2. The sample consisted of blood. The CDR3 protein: CSAGGLGETQYF. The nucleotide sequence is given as TGCAGTGCGGGAGGACTAGGGGAGACCCAGTACTTC.